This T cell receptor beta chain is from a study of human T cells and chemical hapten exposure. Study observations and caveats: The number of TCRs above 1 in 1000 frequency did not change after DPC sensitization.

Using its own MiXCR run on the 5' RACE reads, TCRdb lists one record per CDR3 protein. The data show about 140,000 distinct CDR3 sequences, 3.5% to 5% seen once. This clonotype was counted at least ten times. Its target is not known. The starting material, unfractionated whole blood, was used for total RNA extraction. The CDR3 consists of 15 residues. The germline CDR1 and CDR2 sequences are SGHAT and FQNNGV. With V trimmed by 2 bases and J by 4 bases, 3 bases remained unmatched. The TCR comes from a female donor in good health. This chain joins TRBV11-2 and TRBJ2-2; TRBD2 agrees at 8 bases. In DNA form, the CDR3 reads TGTGCCAGCAGCTTACGCGGGGGGATCACCGGGGAGCTGTTTTTT. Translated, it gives CASSLRGGITGELFF.